This is a list of T cell receptor beta chains from one sample in a study of OX40 agonist ivuxolimab in advanced cancers. Produced via immunoSEQ multiplex PCR; TCRdb's table is partial and in-frame only. The sample has about 74,000 clones, 90% to 95% seen once. Material: CD4+ or CD8+ T cells sorted from blood, obtained in a trial of the OX40 agonist ivuxolimab. All receptors derive from an adult with an advanced solid tumor such as melanoma, head and neck, liver or kidney cancer. CDR3s leave out the opening cysteine and the closing phenylalanine or tryptophan.

>TRBJ1-2|TRBV13
ASSSPGQGAGGYT
>TRBJ1-4|TRBV4-1
ASSQASGDEKLF
>TRBJ2-3|TRBV7-8
ASSLGPAQSEQY
>TRBJ2-7|TRBV7-6
ASSSPGQGAHEQY
>TRBJ1-2|TRBV2
ASTGQGGTTGMEDGYT
>TRBJ2-1|TRBV11-2
ASSLGLAGAGNEQF
>TRBJ1-1|TRBV6-5
ASSYYGGYGAF
>TRBJ1-4|TRBV30
AFSSSTNEKLF
>TRBJ1-5|TRBV27
ASSFGFYHPQH
>TRBJ2-5|TRBV6-1
ASRESGFQETQY
>TRBJ2-3|TRBV6-5
ASSAGGFTDTQY
>TRBJ2-1|TRBV28
ASGQSSYNEQF
>TRBJ1-2|TRBV27
ASRTGVDYGYT
>TRBJ2-1|TRBV7-9
ASSLSILNEQF
>TRBJ1-2|TRBV7-3
ASSLGPGGDYGYT
>TRBJ2-5|TRBV28
ASSPRTVNQETQY
>TRBJ2-3|TRBV7-3
ASSFGSGGTDTQY
>TRBJ2-7|TRBV30
AWSVAGGDEQY
>TRBJ1-2|TRBV10-3
AISDLNPGFDGYT
>TRBJ2-3|TRBV19
ASSIGSGAVDTQY
>-|TRBV15
ATSPEGQYDEQY
>TRBJ1-5|TRBV6-6
ASSSGTEHQPQH
>TRBJ2-1|TRBV27
ASSLGISSYNEQF
>TRBJ2-1|TRBV4-3
ASKWTGGGEQF
>TRBJ2-5|TRBV11-2
ASSYGRRELYQETQY
>TRBJ2-1|TRBV4-1
ASSQARGPYNEQF
>TRBJ1-5|TRBV9
ASSVGGSGNQPQH
>TRBJ2-1|TRBV6-4
ASSDSGGWSYNEQF
>TRBJ1-1|TRBV7-9
ASSEIPLGQKGEAF
>TRBJ2-7|TRBV27
ASSLTARAYEQY
>TRBJ2-7|TRBV13
ASSSHPSSYEQY
>TRBJ2-1|TRBV9
ASSVENGRVNEQF
>TRBJ1-1|TRBV10-3
ATFGKENTEAF
>TRBJ1-3|TRBV29-1
SVEDEGDRGYTIY
>TRBJ1-2|TRBV5-4
ASSSDGLANYGYT
>TRBJ2-6|TRBV13
ASSQGSGANVLT
>TRBJ1-2|TRBV27
ASSFTVNYGYT
>TRBJ2-7|TRBV30
AWSVSAAGKY
>-|TRBV7-6
ASSLLAGDEQY
>TRBJ2-1|TRBV19
ATGSGGRSYNEQF
>TRBJ2-1|TRBV19
ASTLAGASNEQF
>TRBJ1-1|TRBV7-6
ASSLGQSTEAF
>TRBJ2-7|TRBV30
ASRTGPYEQY
>TRBJ2-1|TRBV19
ASSIVGFLNEQF
>TRBJ2-7|TRBV7-9
ASSWQGRTYEQY
>TRBJ2-1|TRBV30
AWSVGQGVNNEQF
>TRBJ2-7|TRBV7-9
ASSSDREGYEQY
>TRBJ1-4|TRBV11-2
ASSLALGGTNEKLF
>TRBJ2-3|TRBV9
ASSLGEGVTDTQY
>TRBJ2-5|TRBV4-1
ASSQDAGEETQY
>TRBJ2-7|TRBV5-4
ASSDYRDRGYYEQY
>TRBJ1-1|TRBV7-3
ASSLTSGMNTEAF
>TRBJ2-2|TRBV7-9
ASGFTSGGLSGELF
>TRBJ2-1|TRBV6-4
ASSTTGNRPYNEQF
>TRBJ2-1|TRBV19
ASSIVGGFSYNEQF
>TRBJ2-1|TRBV7-8
ASSWGLAGAGVNNEQF
>TRBJ1-1|TRBV5-6
ASSYGQNTEAF